This T cell receptor (beta chain) was retrieved from a study of preoperative IRX-2 immunotherapy in early breast cancer. Treatment in this sample: preoperative locoregional IRX-2 cytokine immunotherapy. This phase Ib study tested locoregional IRX-2 cytokine immunotherapy given before surgery. Using immunoSEQ multiplex PCR, the repertoire was profiled, and TCRdb retains in-frame clones only, with some absent. This sample has roughly 26,000 clones; 75% to 85% occur once, and the top ten carry about 1.2%. The sequenced sample was lymph node tissue, obtained after IRX-2 immunotherapy. The clonotype comes from a human donor with breast cancer.

DNA of the CDR3: TGTGCCAGTAGTATAGATCCGGCTACAGGGTCCGGCTACACCTTC. Protein: CASSIDPATGSGYTF. The rearrangement links TRBV19 to TRBJ1-2; weak D call: TRBD1 (6 bases). From germline, CDR1 is LNHDA and CDR2 SQIVND (reference sequence). Trimming took 0 bases from V and 8 from J, leaving 16 bases between them. This CDR3 spans 15 amino acids. The variable domain in full, with the rest retrieved from reference TRBV19 and TRBJ1-2, is DGGITQSPKYLFRKEGQNVTLSCEQNLNHDAMYWYRQDPGQGLRLIYYSQIVNDFQKGDIAEGYSVSREKKESFPLTVTSAQKNPTAFYLCASSIDPATGSGYTFGSGTRLTVV.